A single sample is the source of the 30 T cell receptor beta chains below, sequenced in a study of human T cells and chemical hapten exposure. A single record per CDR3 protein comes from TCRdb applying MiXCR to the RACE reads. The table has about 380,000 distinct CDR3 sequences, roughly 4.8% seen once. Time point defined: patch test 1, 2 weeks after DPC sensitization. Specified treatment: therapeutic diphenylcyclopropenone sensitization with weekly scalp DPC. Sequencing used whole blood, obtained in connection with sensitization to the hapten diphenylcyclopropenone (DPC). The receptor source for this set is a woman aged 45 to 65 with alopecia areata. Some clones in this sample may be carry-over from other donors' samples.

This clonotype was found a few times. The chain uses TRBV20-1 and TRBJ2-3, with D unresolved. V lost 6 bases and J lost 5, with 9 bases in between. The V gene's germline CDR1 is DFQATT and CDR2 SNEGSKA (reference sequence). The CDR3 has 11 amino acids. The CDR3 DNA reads TGCAGTGCGACGTTGGGAGATACGCAGTATTTT. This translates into CSATLGDTQYF.

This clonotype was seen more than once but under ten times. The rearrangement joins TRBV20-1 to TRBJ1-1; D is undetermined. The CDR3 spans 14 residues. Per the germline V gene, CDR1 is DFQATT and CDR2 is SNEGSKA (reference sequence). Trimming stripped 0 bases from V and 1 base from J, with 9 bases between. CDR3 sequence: CSARDPQTNTEAFF. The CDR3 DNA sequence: TGCAGTGCTAGAGATCCCCAAACGAACACTGAAGCTTTCTTT.

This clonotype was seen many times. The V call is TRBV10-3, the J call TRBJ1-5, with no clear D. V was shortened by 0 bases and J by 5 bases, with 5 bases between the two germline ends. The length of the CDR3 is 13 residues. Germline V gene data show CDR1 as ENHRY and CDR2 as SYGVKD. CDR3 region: CAISESRDQPQHF. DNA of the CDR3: TGTGCCATCAGTGAGTCCCGGGATCAGCCCCAGCATTTT.

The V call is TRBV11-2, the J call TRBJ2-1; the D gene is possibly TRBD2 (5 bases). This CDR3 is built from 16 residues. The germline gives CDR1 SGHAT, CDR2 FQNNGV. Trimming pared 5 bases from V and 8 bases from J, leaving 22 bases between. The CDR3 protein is CASSARPSVPGDEQFF. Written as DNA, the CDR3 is TGTGCCAGCAGCGCTCGTCCCAGCGTCCCCGGGGATGAGCAGTTCTTC.

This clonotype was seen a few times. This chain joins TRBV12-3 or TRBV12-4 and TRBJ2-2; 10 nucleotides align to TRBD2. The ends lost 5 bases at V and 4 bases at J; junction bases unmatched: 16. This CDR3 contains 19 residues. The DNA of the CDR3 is TGTGCCAGCAGTCTAGAACTGAGCGGGGGGGCCGCTATCACCGGGGAGCTGTTTTTT. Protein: CASSLELSGGAAITGELFF.

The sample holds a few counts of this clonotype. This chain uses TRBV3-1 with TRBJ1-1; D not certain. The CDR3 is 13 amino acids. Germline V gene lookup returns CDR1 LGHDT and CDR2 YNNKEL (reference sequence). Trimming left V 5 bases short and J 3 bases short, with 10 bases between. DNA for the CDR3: TGTGCCAGCAGCAGGAGGGCGGACACTGAAGCTTTCTTT. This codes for CASSRRADTEAFF.

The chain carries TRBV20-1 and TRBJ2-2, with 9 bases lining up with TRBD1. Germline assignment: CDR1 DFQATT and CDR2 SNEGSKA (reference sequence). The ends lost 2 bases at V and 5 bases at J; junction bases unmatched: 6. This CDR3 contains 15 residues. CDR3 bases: TGCAGTGCTAGACTGGGACAGGGATGGACCGGGGAGCTGTTTTTT. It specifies CSARLGQGWTGELFF.

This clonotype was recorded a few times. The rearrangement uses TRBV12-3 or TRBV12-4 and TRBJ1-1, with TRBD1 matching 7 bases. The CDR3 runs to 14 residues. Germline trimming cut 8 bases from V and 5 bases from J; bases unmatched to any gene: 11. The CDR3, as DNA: TGTGCCAGCTGCCCTCAGGGGGTTTTGACTGAAGCTTTCTTT. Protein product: CASCPQGVLTEAFF.

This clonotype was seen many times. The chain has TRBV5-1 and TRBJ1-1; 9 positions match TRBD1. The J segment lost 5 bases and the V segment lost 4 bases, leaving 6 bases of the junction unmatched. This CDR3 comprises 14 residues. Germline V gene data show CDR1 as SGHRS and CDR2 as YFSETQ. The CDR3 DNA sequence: TGCGCCAGCAGCCCCGGGACAGGGAGGACTGAAGCTTTCTTT. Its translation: CASSPGTGRTEAFF.

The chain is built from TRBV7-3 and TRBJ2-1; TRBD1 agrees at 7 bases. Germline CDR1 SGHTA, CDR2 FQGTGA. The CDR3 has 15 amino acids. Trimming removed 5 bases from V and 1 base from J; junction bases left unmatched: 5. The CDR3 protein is CASSRDRVSYNEQFF. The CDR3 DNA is TGTGCCAGCAGCAGAGACAGGGTATCCTACAATGAGCAGTTCTTC.

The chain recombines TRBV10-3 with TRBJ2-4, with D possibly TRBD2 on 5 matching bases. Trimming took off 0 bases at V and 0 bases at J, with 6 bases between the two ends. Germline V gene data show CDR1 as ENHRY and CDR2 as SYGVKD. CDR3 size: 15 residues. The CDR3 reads CAISESEGAKNIQYF. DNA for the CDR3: TGTGCCATCAGTGAGTCAGAGGGAGCCAAAAACATTCAGTACTTC.

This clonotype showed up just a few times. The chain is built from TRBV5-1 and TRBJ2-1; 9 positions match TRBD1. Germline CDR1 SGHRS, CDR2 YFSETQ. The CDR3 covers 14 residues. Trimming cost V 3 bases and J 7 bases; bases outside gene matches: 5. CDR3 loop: CASSSQGALNEQFF. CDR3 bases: TGCGCCAGCAGCTCACAGGGGGCTCTAAATGAGCAGTTCTTC.

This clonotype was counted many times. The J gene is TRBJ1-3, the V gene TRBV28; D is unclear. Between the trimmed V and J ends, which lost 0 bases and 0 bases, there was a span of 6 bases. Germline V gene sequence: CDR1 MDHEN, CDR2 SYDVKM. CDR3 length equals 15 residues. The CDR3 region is CASSLWDGSGNTIYF. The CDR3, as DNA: TGTGCCAGCAGTTTATGGGACGGCTCTGGAAACACCATATATTTT.

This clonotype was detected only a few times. DNA of the CDR3: TGCAGTGCTCCAAGCGGGCCTAGCACAGATACGCAGTATTTT. Translating it yields CSAPSGPSTDTQYF. The J gene is TRBJ2-3, the V gene TRBV20-1, with a possible D match to TRBD2 (6 bases). V was clipped by 5 bases and J by 0 bases, with 12 bases between them. The CDR3 consists of 14 residues. Looked up from germline, CDR1 is DFQATT and CDR2 is SNEGSKA (reference sequence).

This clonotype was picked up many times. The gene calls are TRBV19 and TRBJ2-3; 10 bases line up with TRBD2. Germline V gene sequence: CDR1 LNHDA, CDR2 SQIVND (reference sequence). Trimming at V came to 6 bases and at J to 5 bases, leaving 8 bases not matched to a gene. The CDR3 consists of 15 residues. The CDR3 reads CASSLNLAGGDTQYF. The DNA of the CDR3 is TGTGCCAGTAGCCTAAATTTAGCGGGAGGAGATACGCAGTATTTT. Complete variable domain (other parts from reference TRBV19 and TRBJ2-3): DGGITQSPKYLFRKEGQNVTLSCEQNLNHDAMYWYRQDPGQGLRLIYYSQIVNDFQKGDIAEGYSVSREKKESFPLTVTSAQKNPTAFYLCASSLNLAGGDTQYFGPGTRLTVL.

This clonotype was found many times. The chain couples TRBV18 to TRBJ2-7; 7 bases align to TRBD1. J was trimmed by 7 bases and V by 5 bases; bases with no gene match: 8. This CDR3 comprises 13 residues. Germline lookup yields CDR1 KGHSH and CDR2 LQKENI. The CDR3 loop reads CASSVKQGREQYF. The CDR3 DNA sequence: TGTGCCAGCTCAGTAAAACAGGGGCGGGAGCAGTACTTC.

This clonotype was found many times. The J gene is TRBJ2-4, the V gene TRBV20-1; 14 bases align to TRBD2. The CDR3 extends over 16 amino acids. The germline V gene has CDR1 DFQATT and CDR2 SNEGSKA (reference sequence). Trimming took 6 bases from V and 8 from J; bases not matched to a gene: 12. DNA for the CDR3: TGCAGTGCCCGAGGGACTAGCGGGAGTCTGAGGGACATTCAGTACTTC. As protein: CSARGTSGSLRDIQYF.

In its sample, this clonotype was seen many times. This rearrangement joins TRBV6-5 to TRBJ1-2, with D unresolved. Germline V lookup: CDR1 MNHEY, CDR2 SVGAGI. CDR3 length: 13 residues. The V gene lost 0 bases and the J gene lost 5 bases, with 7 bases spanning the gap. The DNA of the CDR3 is TGTGCCAGCAGTTACTCTGGAGGGTATGGCTACACCTTC. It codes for CASSYSGGYGYTF.

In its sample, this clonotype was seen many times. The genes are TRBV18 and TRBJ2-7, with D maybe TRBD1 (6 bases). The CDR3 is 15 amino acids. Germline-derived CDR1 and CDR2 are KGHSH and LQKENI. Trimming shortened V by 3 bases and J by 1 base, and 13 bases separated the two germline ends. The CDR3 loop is CASSPGHSLSYEQYF. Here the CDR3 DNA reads TGTGCCAGCTCACCGGGACATTCCCTTTCCTACGAGCAGTACTTC.

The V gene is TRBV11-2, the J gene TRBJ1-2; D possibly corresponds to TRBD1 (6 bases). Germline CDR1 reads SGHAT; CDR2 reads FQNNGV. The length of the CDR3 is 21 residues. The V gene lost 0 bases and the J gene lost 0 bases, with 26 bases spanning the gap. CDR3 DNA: TGTGCCAGCAGCTTAGAGAGCCCCGATATGGCAGGGGCCCCCTCTAACTATGGCTACACCTTC. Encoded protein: CASSLESPDMAGAPSNYGYTF.

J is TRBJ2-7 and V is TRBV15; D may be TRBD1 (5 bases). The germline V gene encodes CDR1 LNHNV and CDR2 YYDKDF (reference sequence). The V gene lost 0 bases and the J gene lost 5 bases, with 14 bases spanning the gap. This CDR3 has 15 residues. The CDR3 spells CATSRDRRGFHEQYF. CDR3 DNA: TGTGCCACCAGCAGAGATCGTAGGGGATTCCACGAGCAGTACTTC.

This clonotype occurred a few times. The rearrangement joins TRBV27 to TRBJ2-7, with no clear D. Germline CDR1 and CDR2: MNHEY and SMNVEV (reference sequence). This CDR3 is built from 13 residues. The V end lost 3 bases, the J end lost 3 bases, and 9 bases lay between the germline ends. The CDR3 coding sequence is TGTGCCAGCAGTTTGGGTGTGAACTACGAGCAGTACTTC. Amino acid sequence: CASSLGVNYEQYF.

CDR3 amino acids: CASSEGELAGYNEQFF. CDR3 DNA: TGCGCCAGCAGTGAAGGAGAGCTAGCGGGCTACAATGAGCAGTTCTTC. The V gene is TRBV10-2, the J gene TRBJ2-1; 8 nucleotides align to TRBD2. V lost 3 bases to trimming and J lost 3 bases; unmatched junction nucleotides: 7. CDR1 is WSHSY, CDR2 SAAADI, per germline. There are 16 residues in the CDR3.

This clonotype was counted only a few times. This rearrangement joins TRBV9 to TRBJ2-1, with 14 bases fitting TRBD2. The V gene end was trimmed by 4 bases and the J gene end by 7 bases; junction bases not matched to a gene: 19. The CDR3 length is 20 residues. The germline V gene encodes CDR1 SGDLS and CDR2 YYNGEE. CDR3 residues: CASSTPGGLAGDLYGNEQFF. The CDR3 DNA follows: TGTGCCAGCAGCACCCCCGGGGGACTAGCGGGAGACCTTTACGGGAATGAGCAGTTCTTC.

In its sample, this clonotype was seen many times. CDR3 region: CSARDVARAGQPQHF. CDR3 in DNA: TGCAGTGCTAGAGATGTCGCCAGGGCGGGTCAGCCCCAGCATTTT. This chain uses TRBV20-1 with TRBJ1-5; possible D gene TRBD1, 5 bases. The germline V gene encodes CDR1 DFQATT and CDR2 SNEGSKA (reference sequence). This CDR3 has 15 amino acids. Trimming took 0 bases from V and 6 from J, leaving 15 bases between them.

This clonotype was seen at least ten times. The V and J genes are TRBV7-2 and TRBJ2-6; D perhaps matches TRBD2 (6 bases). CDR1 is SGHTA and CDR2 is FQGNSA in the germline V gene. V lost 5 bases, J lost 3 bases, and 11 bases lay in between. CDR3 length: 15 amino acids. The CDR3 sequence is CASSKGLHGANVLTF. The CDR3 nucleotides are TGTGCCAGCAGCAAGGGACTTCATGGGGCCAACGTCCTGACTTTC.

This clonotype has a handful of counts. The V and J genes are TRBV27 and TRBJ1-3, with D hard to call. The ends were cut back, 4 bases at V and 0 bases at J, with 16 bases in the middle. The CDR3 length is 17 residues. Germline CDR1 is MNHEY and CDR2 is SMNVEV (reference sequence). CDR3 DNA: TGTGCCAGCAGTTCCTTAAGAGCCGGGATCTCTGGAAACACCATATATTTT. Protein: CASSSLRAGISGNTIYF.

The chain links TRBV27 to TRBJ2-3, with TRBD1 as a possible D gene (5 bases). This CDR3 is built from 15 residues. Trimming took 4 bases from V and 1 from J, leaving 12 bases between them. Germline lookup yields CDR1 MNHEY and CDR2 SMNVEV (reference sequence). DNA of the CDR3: TGTGCCAGCAGTTCGTCAACCAGGGGCACAGATACGCAGTATTTT. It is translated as CASSSSTRGTDTQYF.

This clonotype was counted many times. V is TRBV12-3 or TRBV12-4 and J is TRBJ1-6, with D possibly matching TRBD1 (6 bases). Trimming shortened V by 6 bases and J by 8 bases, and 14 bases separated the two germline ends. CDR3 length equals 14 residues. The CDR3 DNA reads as TGTGCCAGCAGCCCCGTGGGGGCTTATTCACCCCTCCACTTT. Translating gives CASSPVGAYSPLHF.

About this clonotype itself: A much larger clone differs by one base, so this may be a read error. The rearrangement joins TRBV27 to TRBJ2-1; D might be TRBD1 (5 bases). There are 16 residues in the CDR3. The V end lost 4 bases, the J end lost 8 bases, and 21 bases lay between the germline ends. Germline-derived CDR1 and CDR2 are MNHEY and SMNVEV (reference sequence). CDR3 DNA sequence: TGTGCCAGCAGTTCAGGGCAGGTCCTGGATAGGGATGAGCAGTTCTTC. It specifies CASSSGQVLDRDEQFF.